What follows is one T cell receptor (beta chain) and its context. These data belong to a study of blood T cell repertoires in COVID-19. Germline CDR1 GTSNPN, CDR2 SVGIG (reference sequence). The CDR3 loop spans 14 amino acids. Between the trimmed V and J ends, which lost 0 bases and 2 bases, there was a span of 8 bases. Clones were read by immunoSEQ multiplex PCR, and TCRdb kept only the in-frame ones, dropping some. The table has approximately 390,000 clones, about 87% seen once. Material: PBMCs or T cells enriched from blood (not recorded which). The TCR comes from a woman aged 45 to 65 who had recovered from COVID-19. The rearrangement joins TRBV30 to TRBJ1-3, with D possibly matching TRBD1 (5 bases). CDR3 in amino acids: CAWSVGGAGNTIYF. The CDR3 DNA sequence: TGTGCCTGGAGTGTTGGGGGGGCTGGAAACACCATATATTTT.